One sample yielded the 27 T cell receptor beta chains listed below, sequenced in a study of T cells after yellow fever vaccination. TCRdb used MiXCR to reprocess the 5' RACE reads, holding one entry per CDR3 protein. The table has over 100,000 distinct CDR3 sequences, under 9% seen once. The specimen was CD8+ T cells sorted from PBMCs, collected 45 days after the yellow fever booster vaccination. These receptors all stem from a man in his thirties or forties who received the YFV17D yellow fever vaccine.

The table lists this clonotype with many counts. The rearrangement uses TRBV4-3 and TRBJ2-5, with 7 bases identical to TRBD2. The J segment lost 3 bases and the V segment lost 0 bases, leaving 10 bases of the junction unmatched. CDR1 and CDR2 (germline): LGHNA, YSLEER. This CDR3 is 17 amino acids long. CDR3: CASSQDTSANAKETQYF. For the CDR3, the DNA is TGCGCCAGCAGCCAAGATACTAGCGCGAATGCCAAAGAGACCCAGTACTTC.

This clonotype was seen many times. This chain uses TRBV4-3 with TRBJ2-1; 10 nucleotides agree with TRBD1. The CDR3 is made up of 16 amino acids. V lost 0 bases and J lost 3; bases outside the gene matches: 2. CDR1 is LGHNA and CDR2 is YSLEER in the germline V gene. CDR3 sequence reads: CASSQEGQGLYNEQFF. The CDR3 DNA sequence: TGCGCCAGCAGCCAAGAGGGACAGGGGCTCTACAATGAGCAGTTCTTC.

This clonotype came up many times. The chain has TRBV6-5 and TRBJ2-1, with 9 bases identical to TRBD2. This CDR3 is 17 amino acids long. V was pared by 6 bases and J by 4 bases, with 13 bases of the junction left unmatched. Germline CDR1 is MNHEY and CDR2 is SVGAGI. The CDR3 spells CASSPDRWREGYNEQFF. DNA of the CDR3: TGTGCCAGCAGCCCTGACCGGTGGCGGGAGGGTTACAATGAGCAGTTCTTC.

The table lists this clonotype with a few counts. V gene TRBV9 combines with J gene TRBJ2-1; unclear D gene. The CDR3 is made up of 11 amino acids. The V end lost 0 bases, the J end lost 10 bases, and 5 bases lay between the germline ends. Germline-derived CDR1 and CDR2 are SGDLS and YYNGEE. The CDR3 region is CASSVGVEQFF. CDR3 coding DNA: TGTGCCAGCAGCGTAGGGGTAGAGCAGTTCTTC.

This clonotype has ten or more counts. This rearrangement joins TRBV6-5 to TRBJ2-4; 8 bases match TRBD1. The junction had 6 bases not matched to a gene; V was cut back by 0 bases and J by 8 bases. Germline V gives CDR1 MNHEY, CDR2 SVGAGI. The CDR3 covers 15 residues. The CDR3 DNA reads TGTGCCAGCAGTTACTCTGGGCAGGGGGCGGACATTCAGTACTTC. Residues: CASSYSGQGADIQYF.

This clonotype occurred a few times. The chain uses TRBV27 and TRBJ2-7, with 11 bases matching TRBD1. V shed 5 bases, J shed 3 bases, and the junction held 6 bases outside the gene matches. The CDR3 is made up of 15 amino acids. Germline loops: CDR1 MNHEY, CDR2 SMNVEV (reference sequence). The CDR3 is CASSQTGTGGYEQYF. In DNA form, the CDR3 reads TGTGCCAGCAGTCAGACCGGGACAGGGGGCTACGAGCAGTACTTC.

This clonotype was seen at least ten times. V and J are TRBV7-6 and TRBJ2-1; TRBD2 matches 8 bases. There are 15 residues in the CDR3. CDR1 SGHVS and CDR2 FNYEAQ come from the germline V gene. The trim removed 1 base at V and 5 bases at J, leaving 4 bases unmatched. The CDR3 reads CASSLVTSGNNEQFF. Written as DNA, the CDR3 is TGTGCCAGCAGCTTAGTTACTAGCGGAAACAATGAGCAGTTCTTC.

The table lists this clonotype with many counts. The chain recombines TRBV15 with TRBJ2-3, with D unclear. The CDR3 is 13 amino acids. Trimming removed 5 bases at V and 4 bases at J, with 10 bases between. Per germline, CDR1 LNHNV and CDR2 YYDKDF (reference sequence). As DNA, the CDR3 is TGTGCCACCAGCGGTACGAGCGCAGATACGCAGTATTTT. Protein: CATSGTSADTQYF.

This clonotype was recorded many times. V usage is TRBV7-9 and J usage is TRBJ2-1; D remains unclear. V lost 4 bases to trimming and J lost 5 bases, with 15 bases between them. Per the germline V gene, CDR1 is SEHNR and CDR2 is FQNEAQ (reference sequence). The length of the CDR3 is 15 residues. The CDR3 sequence is CASSSPGSWNNEQFF. The CDR3 coding sequence is TGTGCCAGCAGCTCACCGGGTAGCTGGAACAATGAGCAGTTCTTC.

This clonotype was detected only once. The rearrangement uses TRBV9 and TRBJ1-2, with unresolved D. This CDR3 has 12 residues. Trimming took off 2 bases at V and 2 bases at J, with 4 bases between the two ends. CDR1 and CDR2 from the germline V gene are SGDLS and YYNGEE. In DNA, the CDR3 is TGTGCCAGCAGCGTCGCAAACTATGGCTACACCTTC. Encoded protein: CASSVANYGYTF.

The table lists this clonotype with many counts. The chain joins TRBV21-1 to TRBJ1-1. TRBV21-1 is a recognized pseudogene. The CDR3 is made up of 15 amino acids. The CDR3 is CASSPRVRPNTEAFF. The CDR3 DNA reads as TGTGCCAGCAGCCCTAGGGTGAGACCGAACACTGAAGCTTTCTTT.

This clonotype was counted only a few times. The chain links TRBV5-8 to TRBJ2-2, with unresolved D. Germline V gene lookup returns CDR1 SGHTS and CDR2 YDEGEE. The CDR3 length is 14 residues. The V end was cut by 4 bases, the J end by 5 bases, with 12 bases between. CDR3 bases: TGTGCCAGCAGCCCATTCGGGTTAACCGGGGAGCTGTTTTTT. Translated: CASSPFGLTGELFF.

Details on this clonotype: Being one base from a much bigger clone, this may be a read error. The V and J genes are TRBV28 and TRBJ2-7; the D call may be TRBD1 or TRBD2 (6 bases each). Germline assignment: CDR1 MDHEN and CDR2 SYDVKM. The CDR3 extends over 16 amino acids. Trimming shortened V by 5 bases and J by 3 bases, and 20 bases separated the two germline ends. In DNA, the CDR3 is TGTGCCAGCAGTACCCCGGAGGGGGGCAAAATCTACGAGCAGTACTTC. Its protein product is CASSTPEGGKIYEQYF.

The chain joins TRBV20-1 to TRBJ2-1, with TRBD1 matching over 9 bases. J lost 12 bases, V lost 2 bases, and 2 bases had no gene match. The germline CDR1 and CDR2 sequences are DFQATT and SNEGSKA (reference sequence). This CDR3 is built from 11 residues. DNA of the CDR3: TGCAGTGCTAGACCGGGACAGGGGCAGTTCTTC. Translated, it gives CSARPGQGQFF.

On this clonotype itself: A much bigger clone sits one base away, suggesting this may be a read error. The chain carries TRBV11-3 and TRBJ2-1; 8 nucleotides line up with TRBD1. Germline-derived CDR1 and CDR2 are SGHNT and YENEEA. CDR3 length: 17 residues. This chain's CDR3 is CTSSLHGSGTGANEQFF. DNA of the CDR3: TGTACCAGCAGCTTACACGGATCCGGGACAGGCGCCAATGAGCAGTTCTTC.

This clonotype was seen at least ten times. V usage is TRBV7-2 and J usage is TRBJ1-1; D is perhaps TRBD1 (6 bases). V was clipped by 0 bases and J by 5 bases, with 10 bases between them. There are 14 residues in the CDR3. Germline V lookup: CDR1 SGHTA, CDR2 FQGNSA. CDR3 DNA sequence: TGTGCCAGCAGCTTAGCGGGGGCTGGAACTGAAGCTTTCTTT. It encodes CASSLAGAGTEAFF. Supplemented by reference TRBV7-2 and TRBJ1-1, the full variable domain reads GAGVSQSPSNKVTEKGKDVELRCDPISGHTALYWYRQSLGQGLEFLIYFQGNSAPDKSGLPSDRFSAERTGGSVSTLTIQRTQQEDSAVYLCASSLAGAGTEAFFGQGTRLTVV.

This clonotype was recorded many times. The chain is built from TRBV27 and TRBJ2-1; 10 bases are a match to TRBD2. The CDR3 has 15 residues. Germline V gene data show CDR1 as MNHEY and CDR2 as SMNVEV (reference sequence). V shed 2 bases and J 4 bases; nucleotides not matched to a gene: 2. The CDR3: CASSLPSGGYNEQFF. Written as DNA, the CDR3 is TGTGCCAGCAGTTTACCTAGCGGGGGTTACAATGAGCAGTTCTTC.

This clonotype was recorded a few times. This chain joins TRBV11-2 and TRBJ2-7; 12 bases are shared with TRBD2. The V segment lost 5 bases and the J segment 3 bases; nucleotides outside the gene matches: 11. Germline CDR1 reads SGHAT; CDR2 reads FQNNGV. The CDR3 has 17 residues. The CDR3: CASSPTSGSFTDYEQYF. The CDR3 region has the DNA TGTGCCAGCAGCCCGACTAGCGGGAGCTTTACTGACTACGAGCAGTACTTC.

The sample holds many counts of this clonotype. V and J are TRBV15 and TRBJ1-2; D not resolved. CDR3 length: 16 residues. The V end was cut by 0 bases, the J end by 2 bases, with 13 bases between. Per the germline V gene, CDR1 is LNHNV and CDR2 is YYDKDF (reference sequence). The DNA for the CDR3 is TGTGCCACCAGCAGAGACCCCACCGAAGCAAACTATGGCTACACCTTC. It translates to CATSRDPTEANYGYTF.

The chain joins TRBV20-1 to TRBJ1-5; 8 nucleotides agree with TRBD1. Losses at the gene ends were 6 bases for V and 6 bases for J; bases not matched to a gene: 10. Per germline, CDR1 DFQATT and CDR2 SNEGSKA (reference sequence). CDR3 size: 14 residues. Here the CDR3 DNA reads TGCAGTGCCCCCGGACAGGGAGCGGGTCAGCCCCAGCATTTT. Translated: CSAPGQGAGQPQHF.

This clonotype has ten or more counts. The chain employs TRBV11-2 and TRBJ2-7, with TRBD2 matching over 9 bases. CDR1 and CDR2 from the germline V gene are SGHAT and FQNNGV. V shed 1 base and J 7 bases; nucleotides not matched to a gene: 8. CDR3 length: 15 residues. CDR3 sequence: CASSLVASGDNEQYF. As DNA, the CDR3 is TGTGCCAGCAGCTTAGTGGCTAGCGGGGATAATGAGCAGTACTTC.

This clonotype was detected ten times or more. This chain connects TRBV20-1 to TRBJ2-7, with D possibly called TRBD1 or TRBD2 (5 bases each). V gave up 0 bases and J gave up 2 bases, with 11 bases separating them. CDR1 is DFQATT, CDR2 SNEGSKA, per germline (reference sequence). This CDR3 contains 14 residues. The chain's CDR3 is CSARDTGPTYEQYF. The CDR3 DNA reads TGCAGTGCTAGAGATACGGGACCAACCTACGAGCAGTACTTC.

V and J are TRBV6-2 or TRBV6-3 and TRBJ2-7, with a tentative D call TRBD1 (5 bases). V was shortened by 10 bases and J by 5 bases, with 21 bases between the two germline ends. From germline, CDR1 is MNHEY and CDR2 SVGEGT. There are 14 residues in the CDR3. CDR3 sequence reads: CATTPTGFTDEQYF. The CDR3 nucleotides read TGTGCCACCACTCCCACAGGATTTACGGACGAGCAGTACTTC.

This clonotype was detected ten times or more. The J gene is TRBJ2-2, the V gene TRBV12-3 or TRBV12-4; 9 bases line up with TRBD1. After removal of 5 bases from V and 3 bases from J, the junction contained 7 bases not matched to a gene. CDR3 length: 16 amino acids. For the CDR3, the DNA is TGTGCCAGCAGTACCCGGACAGGGGTCTACACCGGGGAGCTGTTTTTT. Translation gives CASSTRTGVYTGELFF.

V gene TRBV2 combines with J gene TRBJ2-1; D is uncertain. CDR3 length: 15 amino acids. Germline CDR1 SNHLY, CDR2 FYNNEI. V gave up 6 bases and J gave up 2 bases, with 14 bases separating them. CDR3 sequence reads: CASRPPGLPYNEQFF. The CDR3, as DNA: TGTGCCAGCAGGCCCCCCGGGTTACCCTACAATGAGCAGTTCTTC.

This clonotype was seen many times. The chain has TRBV6-6 and TRBJ2-7; D unresolved. The CDR3 has 10 residues. CDR1 is MNHNY, CDR2 SVGAGI, per germline (reference sequence). Trimming stripped 5 bases from V and 5 bases from J, with 4 bases between. CDR3 loop: CASSHHEQYF. CDR3 nucleotide sequence: TGTGCCAGCAGTCACCACGAGCAGTACTTC.

This clonotype occurred many times. The gene calls are TRBV7-2 and TRBJ2-1, with 10 bases lining up with TRBD2. The CDR3 runs 16 residues. Germline lookup yields CDR1 SGHTA and CDR2 FQGNSA. V dropped 3 bases and J dropped 3; count of bases not matched to a gene: 5. CDR3 protein: CASSFSGRAGYNEQFF. In DNA form, the CDR3 reads TGTGCCAGCAGCTTCAGCGGGAGGGCTGGCTACAATGAGCAGTTCTTC. Full variable domain (missing parts from reference TRBV7-2 and TRBJ2-1): GAGVSQSPSNKVTEKGKDVELRCDPISGHTALYWYRQSLGQGLEFLIYFQGNSAPDKSGLPSDRFSAERTGGSVSTLTIQRTQQEDSAVYLCASSFSGRAGYNEQFFGPGTRLTVL.